These T cell receptor beta chains were read from a single sample in a study of shared clonotypes between healthy human individuals. Produced via immunoSEQ multiplex PCR; TCRdb's table is partial and in-frame only. The profile shows more than 2 million clones, 90% to 95% of them singletons. Sequenced input: naive CD4+ T cells sorted from blood. The receptors shown here come from a young man in good health. Both conserved end residues are part of each CDR3. A D gene is named only where the DNA matches it firmly. Where a row states a size, it is once, few, many or the class of an expanded clone; other rows omit it.

TRBJ2-7 | TRBD1 | TRBV27 | 16 | . | CASSDQGAAYSYEQYF | TGTGCCAGCAGTGACCAGGGGGCGGCTTACTCCTACGAGCAGTACTTC
TRBJ2-1 | . | TRBV23-1 | 17 | . | CASSQSRRVSGYNEQFF | TGCGCCAGCAGTCAATCAAGGAGGGTGAGTGGCTACAATGAGCAGTTCTTC
TRBJ2-6 | TRBD1 | TRBV5-6 | 16 | . | CASSRGQGAGANVLTF | TGTGCCAGCAGCCGCGGACAGGGGGCCGGGGCCAACGTCCTGACTTTC
TRBJ2-7 | . | TRBV6-1 | 12 | . | CASSSTGLEQYF | TGTGCCAGCAGTTCTACAGGGTTAGAGCAGTACTTC
TRBJ2-5 | . | TRBV18 | 15 | . | CASSPRAGDQETQYF | TGTGCCAGCTCACCTCGGGCAGGCGACCAAGAGACCCAGTACTTC
TRBJ2-1 | TRBD1 | TRBV11-2 | 17 | . | CASSLERTGSSGDEQFF | TGTGCCAGCAGCTTAGAAAGGACAGGGAGTTCCGGGGATGAGCAGTTCTTC
TRBJ1-1 | . | TRBV10-2 | 12 | . | CASSQMNTEAFF | TGCGCCAGCAGTCAAATGAACACTGAAGCTTTCTTT
TRBJ1-2 | . | TRBV7-2 | 12 | . | CASSFGGRGYTF | TGTGCCAGCAGCTTCGGGGGGCGCGGCTACACCTTC
TRBJ2-3 | . | TRBV7-8 | 15 | . | CASSPHERSTDTQYF | TGTGCCAGCAGCCCCCACGAGCGGAGCACAGATACGCAGTATTTT
TRBJ1-1 | . | TRBV6-1 | 14 | . | CASSEVGVSTEAFF | TGTGCCAGCAGTGAAGTTGGGGTCAGCACTGAAGCTTTCTTT
TRBJ1-1 | TRBD1 | TRBV10-1 | 14 | . | CASSTGQGNTEAFF | TGCGCCAGCAGTACTGGACAGGGTAACACTGAAGCTTTCTTT
TRBJ2-1 | TRBD1 | TRBV7-9 | 16 | . | CASSSLSGQARNEQFF | TGTGCCAGCAGCTCCTTATCGGGACAGGCCCGCAATGAGCAGTTCTTC
TRBJ2-3 | . | TRBV5-6 | 14 | . | CASSVSSSTDTQYF | TGTGCCAGCAGCGTATCGTCTAGCACAGATACGCAGTATTTT
TRBJ1-2 | TRBD1 | TRBV6-5 | 12 | . | CASSTTGGDYTF | TGTGCCAGCAGTACGACAGGGGGCGACTACACCTTC
TRBJ2-7 | . | TRBV6-1 | 15 | once | CASSGQALPSYEQYF | TGTGCCAGCAGTGGGCAGGCGTTACCCTCCTACGAGCAGTACTTC
TRBJ1-3 | . | TRBV4-3 | 13 | . | CASSKAGVDTIYF | TGCGCCAGCAGCAAGGCAGGGGTTGACACCATATATTTT
TRBJ1-3 | . | TRBV7-2 | 17 | . | CASSLTRDLNSGNTIYF | TGTGCCAGCAGCTTGACCAGGGACCTTAACTCTGGAAACACCATATATTTT
TRBJ2-5 | . | TRBV2 | 11 | . | CASSTSETQYF | TGTGCCAGCTCCACTTCAGAGACCCAGTACTTC
TRBJ1-4 | . | TRBV6-5 | 15 | . | CASSYNSATNEKLFF | TGTGCCAGCAGTTACAACTCAGCAACTAATGAAAAACTGTTTTTT
TRBJ2-3 | . | TRBV2 | 13 | . | CASNRGAKDTQYF | TGTGCCAGCAACCGGGGGGCCAAAGATACGCAGTATTTT
TRBJ2-5 | . | TRBV2 | 11 | . | CASGGEETQYF | TGTGCCAGCGGCGGGGAAGAGACCCAGTACTTC
TRBJ2-1 | . | TRBV10-3 | 13 | . | CAISESYRLGQFF | TGTGCCATCAGTGAGTCCTATAGATTAGGGCAGTTCTTC
TRBJ1-3 | . | TRBV6-1 | 15 | . | CASSERPSSGNTIYF | TGTGCCAGCAGTGAACGCCCCTCCTCTGGAAACACCATATATTTT
TRBJ2-1 | TRBD2 | TRBV6-5 | 16 | . | CASSSQGTSGSYEQFF | TGTGCCAGCAGTTCCCAGGGGACTAGCGGGAGCTATGAGCAGTTCTTC
TRBJ2-7 | . | TRBV5-1 | 15 | . | CASSFGPPVPYEQYF | TGCGCCAGCAGCTTCGGACCCCCTGTCCCCTACGAGCAGTACTTC
TRBJ2-5 | TRBD2 | TRBV11-2 | 16 | . | CASSLVLLAGVETQYF | TGTGCCAGCAGCTTAGTACTTCTAGCGGGAGTAGAGACCCAGTACTTC
TRBJ2-2 | . | TRBV27 | 15 | . | CASSIGTLYTGELFF | TGTGCCAGCAGTATCGGGACACTTTACACCGGGGAGCTGTTTTTT
TRBJ2-7 | TRBD2 | TRBV7-9 | 16 | . | CASSSRGSYEAYEQYF | TGTGCCAGCAGCTCCCGCGGGAGTTATGAGGCCTACGAGCAGTACTTC
TRBJ2-3 | . | TRBV19 | 15 | . | CASSIKVLGTDTQYF | TGTGCCAGTAGTATAAAAGTACTGGGCACAGATACGCAGTATTTT
TRBJ2-3 | TRBD2 | TRBV6-6 | 15 | . | CASSTGLAGTDTQYF | TGTGCCAGCAGTACCGGACTAGCGGGAACAGATACGCAGTATTTT
TRBJ2-7 | TRBD1 | TRBV27 | 14 | . | CASKNRGVAYEQYF | TGTGCCAGCAAAAACAGGGGGGTCGCCTACGAGCAGTACTTC
TRBJ2-1 | . | TRBV14 | 16 | . | CASSLLGSGTYNEQFF | TGTGCCAGCAGCCTACTCGGTTCGGGCACCTACAATGAGCAGTTCTTC
TRBJ1-4 | . | TRBV30 | 15 | . | CAWSGSGPRDEKLFF | TGTGCCTGGAGCGGGTCGGGTCCTAGGGATGAAAAACTGTTTTTT
TRBJ2-7 | . | TRBV6-6 | 16 | . | CASSYVALLSSYEQYF | TGTGCCAGCAGTTACGTGGCGTTGCTGAGCTCCTACGAGCAGTACTTC
TRBJ2-7 | . | TRBV7-9 | 15 | . | CASSLGGGAKDEQYF | TGTGCCAGCAGCTTAGGTGGAGGGGCTAAGGACGAGCAGTACTTC
TRBJ2-1 | . | TRBV5-1 | 16 | . | CASSLGGPPSYNEQFF | TGCGCCAGCAGCTTGGGGGGGCCACCGAGCTACAATGAGCAGTTCTTC
TRBJ1-5 | TRBD1 | TRBV6-6 | 15 | . | CASRGQEGTNQPQHF | TGTGCCAGCAGAGGACAGGAGGGTACCAATCAGCCCCAGCATTTT